Below, 13 T cell receptor beta chains from the same sample are listed, as sequenced in a study of T cell responses to AZD1222 COVID-19 vaccine. TCRdb keeps only in-frame clones here, not all; method: immunoSEQ multiplex PCR. The table records 95,000 to 150,000 clones, less than 90% of them present only once. This specimen was peripheral blood, taken on day 0 of AZD1222 vaccination. The origin of the receptors is an adult in good health.

The CDR3 region is CSAPTGRYGYTF. The CDR3 bases are TGCAGCGCTCCGACAGGGCGCTATGGCTACACCTTC. The chain is built from TRBV29-1 and TRBJ1-2; TRBD1 matches 7 bases. CDR3 length: 12 residues. The germline CDR1 and CDR2 sequences are SQVTM and ANQGSEA. With V trimmed by 7 bases and J by 4 bases, 6 bases remained unmatched.

This chain connects TRBV6-2 or TRBV6-3 to TRBJ2-5; D unresolved. Trimming pared 2 bases from V and 0 bases from J, leaving 4 bases between. The CDR3 contains 13 residues. Germline CDR1 is MNHEY and CDR2 is SVGEGT. Written as DNA, the CDR3 is TGTGCCAGCAGTTACCAGGACCAAGAGACCCAGTACTTC. Protein: CASSYQDQETQYF.

The chain combines TRBV10-1 with TRBJ1-2; tentatively, D is TRBD1 (6 bases). Deletions cut 0 bases from V and 5 bases from J, with 13 bases between. CDR3 size: 15 residues. Looked up from germline, CDR1 is WNHNN and CDR2 is SYGVQD (reference sequence). The chain's CDR3 is CASSESTGTYYGYTF. The CDR3 DNA reads as TGCGCCAGCAGTGAGTCAACCGGGACATATTATGGCTACACCTTC.

J is TRBJ2-1 and V is TRBV10-3; possibly TRBD1 for D (5 bases). With 6 bases removed from V and 9 bases from J, the gap between germline ends came to 15 bases. This CDR3 contains 13 residues. The germline CDR1 and CDR2 sequences are ENHRY and SYGVKD. The CDR3 DNA sequence: TGTGCCATCAGGACGGACACGCAGGGTGAGCAGTTCTTC. Protein: CAIRTDTQGEQFF.

This chain joins TRBV28 and TRBJ2-2, with D possibly matching TRBD2 (7 bases). Germline CDR1 reads MDHEN; CDR2 reads SYDVKM. The CDR3 is 15 residues long. With 5 bases removed from V and 4 bases from J, the gap between germline ends came to 14 bases. Written as DNA, the CDR3 is TGTGCCAGCAGTCCCTCGGGGGGCAGCACCGGGGAGCTGTTTTTT. Amino acids: CASSPSGGSTGELFF.

The chain uses TRBV5-1 and TRBJ1-3; D not certain. Germline V CDR1 and CDR2: SGHRS, YFSETQ. Trimming left V 5 bases short and J 2 bases short, with 8 bases between. The CDR3 has 13 amino acids. The CDR3 sequence: CASRRDPGNTIYF. The CDR3 DNA follows: TGCGCCAGCAGACGGGATCCTGGAAACACCATATATTTT. Complete variable domain (other parts from reference TRBV5-1 and TRBJ1-3): KAGVTQTPRYLIKTRGQQVTLSCSPISGHRSVSWYQQTPGQGLQFLFEYFSETQRNKGNFPGRFSGRQFSNSRSEMNVSTLELGDSALYLCASRRDPGNTIYFGEGSWLTVV.

This clone was recorded once. The rearrangement links TRBV13 to TRBJ2-7; 7 bases match TRBD1. Trimming took 5 bases from V and 2 from J; bases not matched to a gene: 12. Germline V gives CDR1 PRHDT, CDR2 FYEKMQ (reference sequence). There are 16 residues in the CDR3. CDR3 amino acids: CASSPRGQHATYEQYF. The CDR3 DNA sequence: TGTGCCAGCAGCCCAAGGGGACAGCACGCCACCTACGAGCAGTACTTC.

This chain joins TRBV30 and TRBJ1-2; possible D gene TRBD1, 6 bases. Trimming cost V 1 base and J 6 bases, with 15 bases left between them. The germline CDR1 and CDR2 sequences are GTSNPN and SVGIG (reference sequence). CDR3 length: 14 residues. CDR3 DNA sequence: TGTGCCTGGAGTGCGGGGGGGGCCTCCGATGGCTACACCTTC. This codes for CAWSAGGASDGYTF. Full variable domain (remainder filled in from reference TRBV30 and TRBJ1-2): SQTIHQWPATLVQPVGSPLSLECTVEGTSNPNLYWYRQAAGRGLQLLFYSVGIGQISSEVPQNLSASRPQDRQFILSSKKLLLSDSGFYLCAWSAGGASDGYTFGSGTRLTVV.

V usage is TRBV6-2 or TRBV6-3 and J usage is TRBJ1-5; 9 bases are a match to TRBD1. The CDR3 length is 19 residues. Germline trimming cut 0 bases from V and 0 bases from J; bases unmatched to any gene: 9. Germline V gene data show CDR1 as MNHEY and CDR2 as SVGEGT. In DNA form, the CDR3 reads TGTGCCAGCAGTTACTCTGGGACAGGGAGGGGAAATAGCAATCAGCCCCAGCATTTT. This translates into CASSYSGTGRGNSNQPQHF.

The rearrangement joins TRBV5-1 to TRBJ1-5; the D is unclear. The CDR3 covers 13 residues. The V gene lost 5 bases and the J gene lost 1 base, with 7 bases spanning the gap. Germline-derived CDR1 and CDR2 are SGHRS and YFSETQ. The CDR3: CASSTDSNQPQHF. CDR3 in DNA: TGCGCCAGCAGTACCGACAGCAATCAGCCCCAGCATTTT. The full variable domain, completed using reference TRBV5-1 and TRBJ1-5, is KAGVTQTPRYLIKTRGQQVTLSCSPISGHRSVSWYQQTPGQGLQFLFEYFSETQRNKGNFPGRFSGRQFSNSRSEMNVSTLELGDSALYLCASSTDSNQPQHFGDGTRLSIL.

This clone was detected once. The J gene is TRBJ1-1, the V gene TRBV19; 10 positions agree with TRBD1. Germline V CDR1 and CDR2: LNHDA, SQIVND (reference sequence). CDR3 length equals 15 residues. Germline trimming cut 4 bases from V and 6 bases from J; bases unmatched to any gene: 8. The CDR3 coding sequence is TGTGCCAGTAGTAGAGACAGGGGGCGCGGGTCTGAAGCTTTCTTT. It codes for CASSRDRGRGSEAFF.

This chain joins TRBV9 and TRBJ2-2, with D hard to call. The V gene lost 0 bases and the J gene lost 6 bases, with 9 bases spanning the gap. Per germline, CDR1 SGDLS and CDR2 YYNGEE. The CDR3 sequence is 14 residues long. The CDR3 loop is CASSVVGIPGELFF. DNA of the CDR3: TGTGCCAGCAGCGTAGTTGGGATTCCCGGGGAGCTGTTTTTT.

V is TRBV19 and J is TRBJ1-2; no clear D gene. The CDR3 is 15 residues long. The germline V and J ends were trimmed by 3 bases and 1 base, with 12 bases remaining between them. Germline loops: CDR1 LNHDA, CDR2 SQIVND (reference sequence). The CDR3 DNA reads TGTGCCAGTAGTATTTACGCGGGTTTTAACTATGGCTACACCTTC. Residues: CASSIYAGFNYGYTF.